This TCR beta chain stems from a study of CD8 T cells in ankylosing spondylitis. CDR3 length: 15 residues. CDR1 and CDR2 (germline): SGHAT, FQNNGV. Unmatched junction bases numbered 6, after V lost 0 bases and J lost 7 bases. TCRdb itself ran the 5' RACE reads through MiXCR, one entry per CDR3 protein. The sample carries about 250,000 distinct CDR3 sequences, roughly a third recorded once. The rearrangement links TRBV11-2 to TRBJ2-7; 10 nucleotides line up with TRBD1. The receptor was derived from a male donor with ankylosing spondylitis or in good health (not recorded which). What was sequenced was blood, either unsorted or a sorted T cell fraction (not recorded which). The CDR3 protein is CASSLEGQGYLEQYF. CDR3 sequence (DNA): TGTGCCAGCAGCTTAGAGGGACAGGGGTATCTGGAGCAGTACTTC.